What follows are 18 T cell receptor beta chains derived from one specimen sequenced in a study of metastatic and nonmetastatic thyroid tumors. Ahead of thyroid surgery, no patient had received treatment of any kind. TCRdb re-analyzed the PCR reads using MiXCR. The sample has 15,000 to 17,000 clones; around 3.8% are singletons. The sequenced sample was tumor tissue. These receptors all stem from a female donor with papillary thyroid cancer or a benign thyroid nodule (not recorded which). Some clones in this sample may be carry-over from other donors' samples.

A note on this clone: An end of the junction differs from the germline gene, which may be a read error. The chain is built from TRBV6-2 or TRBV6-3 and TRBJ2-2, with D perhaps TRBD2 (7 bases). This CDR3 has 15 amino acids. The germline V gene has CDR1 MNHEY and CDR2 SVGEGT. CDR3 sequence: CATFSGSAGAGDLFF. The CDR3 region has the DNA TGTGCCACCTTTTCGGGTAGCGCGGGGGCCGGGGATCTGTTTTTT.

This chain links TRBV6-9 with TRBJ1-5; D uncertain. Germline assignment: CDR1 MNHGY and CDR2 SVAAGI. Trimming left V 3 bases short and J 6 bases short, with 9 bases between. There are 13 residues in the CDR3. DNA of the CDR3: TGTGCCAGCAGTTACAGGAGAGGTCAGCCCCAGCATTTT. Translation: CASSYRRGQPQHF.

CDR3 amino acids: CASQQGARETQYF. The CDR3 DNA is TGTGCCAGCCAACAGGGGGCCCGAGAGACCCAGTACTTC. The chain links TRBV25-1 to TRBJ2-5, with 9 bases identical to TRBD1. The CDR3 is 13 residues long. CDR1 and CDR2 from the germline V gene are MGHDK and SYGVNS. Germline trimming cut 8 bases from V and 4 bases from J; bases unmatched to any gene: 5.

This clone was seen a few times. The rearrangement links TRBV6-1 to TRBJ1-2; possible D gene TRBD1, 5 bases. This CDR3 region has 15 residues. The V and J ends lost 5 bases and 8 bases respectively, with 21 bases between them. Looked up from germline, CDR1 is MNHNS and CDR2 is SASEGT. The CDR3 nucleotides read TGTGCCAGCAGTCCCCAGGGTTCGTTAGGATACGGCTACACCTTC. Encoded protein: CASSPQGSLGYGYTF.

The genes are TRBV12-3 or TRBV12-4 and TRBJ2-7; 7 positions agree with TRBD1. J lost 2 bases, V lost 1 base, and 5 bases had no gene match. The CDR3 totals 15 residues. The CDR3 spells CASSLGAGGTYEQYF. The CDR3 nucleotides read TGTGCCAGCAGTTTAGGGGCAGGGGGAACCTACGAGCAGTACTTC.

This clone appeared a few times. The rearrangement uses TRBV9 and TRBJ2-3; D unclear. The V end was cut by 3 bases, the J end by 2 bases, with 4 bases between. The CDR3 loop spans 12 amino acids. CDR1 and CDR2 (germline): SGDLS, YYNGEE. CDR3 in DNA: TGTGCCAGCAGCGGGTACACAGATACGCAGTATTTT. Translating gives CASSGYTDTQYF.

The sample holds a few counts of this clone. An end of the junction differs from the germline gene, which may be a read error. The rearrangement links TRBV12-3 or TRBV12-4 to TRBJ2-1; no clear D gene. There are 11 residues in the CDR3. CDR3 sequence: CAISSHNEQFF. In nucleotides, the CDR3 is TGTGCCATCAGTTCCCACAATGAGCAGTTCTTC.

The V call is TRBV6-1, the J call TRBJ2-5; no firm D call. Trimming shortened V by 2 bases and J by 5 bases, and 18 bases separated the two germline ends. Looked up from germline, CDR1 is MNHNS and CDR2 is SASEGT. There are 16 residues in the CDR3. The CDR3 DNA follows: TGTGCCAGCAGTGAAAGAGTCTCCGGCTCGCCGGAGACCCAGTACTTC. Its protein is CASSERVSGSPETQYF.

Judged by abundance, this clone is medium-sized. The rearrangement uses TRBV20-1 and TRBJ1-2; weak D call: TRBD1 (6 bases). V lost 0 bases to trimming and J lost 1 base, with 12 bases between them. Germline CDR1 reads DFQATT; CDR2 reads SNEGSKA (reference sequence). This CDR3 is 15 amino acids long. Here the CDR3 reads CSARDQPGDNYGYTF. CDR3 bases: TGCAGTGCTAGAGATCAGCCAGGGGATAACTATGGCTACACCTTC.

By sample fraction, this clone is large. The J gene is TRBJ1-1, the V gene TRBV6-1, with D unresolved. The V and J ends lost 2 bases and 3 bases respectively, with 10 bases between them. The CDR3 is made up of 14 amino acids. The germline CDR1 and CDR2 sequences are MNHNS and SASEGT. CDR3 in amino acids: CASSERGLDTEAFF. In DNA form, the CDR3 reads TGTGCCAGCAGTGAAAGAGGGCTAGACACTGAAGCTTTCTTT.

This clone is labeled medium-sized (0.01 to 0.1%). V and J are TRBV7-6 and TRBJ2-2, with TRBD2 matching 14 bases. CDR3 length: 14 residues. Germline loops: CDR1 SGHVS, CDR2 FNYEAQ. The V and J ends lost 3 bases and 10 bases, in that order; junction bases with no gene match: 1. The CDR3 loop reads CASSLGLAGAELFF. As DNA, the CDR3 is TGTGCCAGCAGCTTGGGACTAGCGGGAGCGGAGCTGTTTTTT.

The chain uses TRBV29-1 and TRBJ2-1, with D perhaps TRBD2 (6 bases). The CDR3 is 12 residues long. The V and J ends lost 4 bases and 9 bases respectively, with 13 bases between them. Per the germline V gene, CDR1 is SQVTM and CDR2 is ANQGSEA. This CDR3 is CSVVRGSTEQFF. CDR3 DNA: TGCAGCGTTGTTCGGGGGTCTACTGAGCAGTTCTTC.

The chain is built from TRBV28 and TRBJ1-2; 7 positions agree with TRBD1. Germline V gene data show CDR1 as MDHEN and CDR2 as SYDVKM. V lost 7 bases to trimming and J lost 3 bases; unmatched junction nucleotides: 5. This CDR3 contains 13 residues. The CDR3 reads CASMTGKDYGYTF. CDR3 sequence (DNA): TGTGCCAGCATGACAGGGAAGGACTATGGCTACACCTTC.

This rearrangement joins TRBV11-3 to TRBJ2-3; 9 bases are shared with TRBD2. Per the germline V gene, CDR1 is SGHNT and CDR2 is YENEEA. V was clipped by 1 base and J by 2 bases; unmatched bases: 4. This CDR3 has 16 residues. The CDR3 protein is CASSLGVAGVTDTQYF. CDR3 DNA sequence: TGTGCCAGCAGCTTAGGGGTAGCGGGAGTCACAGATACGCAGTATTTT.

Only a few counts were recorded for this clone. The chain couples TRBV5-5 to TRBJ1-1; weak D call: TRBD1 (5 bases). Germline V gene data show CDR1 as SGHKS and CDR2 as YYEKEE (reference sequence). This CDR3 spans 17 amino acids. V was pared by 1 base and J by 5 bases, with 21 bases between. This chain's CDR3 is CASSLRGPAGVETEAFF. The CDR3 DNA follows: TGTGCCAGCAGCTTGCGGGGACCGGCCGGGGTGGAAACTGAAGCTTTCTTT.

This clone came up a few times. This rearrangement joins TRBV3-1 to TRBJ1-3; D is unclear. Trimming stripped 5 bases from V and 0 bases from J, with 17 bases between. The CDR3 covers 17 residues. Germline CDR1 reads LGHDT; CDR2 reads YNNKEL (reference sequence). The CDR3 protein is CASSTPENRFSGNTIYF. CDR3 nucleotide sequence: TGTGCCAGCAGCACCCCGGAGAACAGATTCTCTGGAAACACCATATATTTT.

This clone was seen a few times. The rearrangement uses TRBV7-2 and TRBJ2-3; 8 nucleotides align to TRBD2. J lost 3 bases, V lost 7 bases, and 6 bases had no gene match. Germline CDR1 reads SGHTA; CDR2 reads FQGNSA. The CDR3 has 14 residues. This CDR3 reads CASTGAGVTDTQYF. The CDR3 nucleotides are TGTGCCAGCACCGGAGCGGGAGTGACAGATACGCAGTATTTT.

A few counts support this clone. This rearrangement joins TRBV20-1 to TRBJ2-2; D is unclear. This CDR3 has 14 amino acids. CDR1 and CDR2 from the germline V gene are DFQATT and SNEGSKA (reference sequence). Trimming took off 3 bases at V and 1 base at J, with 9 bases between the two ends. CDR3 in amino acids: CSARGPVNTGELFF. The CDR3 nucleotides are TGCAGTGCTAGGGGTCCAGTGAACACCGGGGAGCTGTTTTTT.